Listed below are T cell receptor beta chains from one sample, sequenced in a study of memory CD4+ T cells and cytomegalovirus serostatus. Assay used: immunoSEQ multiplex PCR; TCRdb lists only in-frame clones, some missing. The sample yields approximately 41,000 clones, 76% seen once. Input material: memory CD4+ T cells from blood. The receptors were gathered from an adult in good health and CMV-seronegative. Each CDR3 is given with its conserved first and last residue. The D gene is left open where the match is weak. Rows may omit the clone size; those that give it use once, few, many or a size class.

CDR3 protein	CDR3 DNA	D gene	J gene	clone size	V gene
CASSRGQGVGYTF	TGTGCCAGCAGTCGGGGACAGGGGGTAGGCTACACCTTC	TRBD1	TRBJ1-2	.	TRBV28
CASRDEGGDTEAFF	TGTGCCAGCAGGGACGAGGGGGGGGACACTGAAGCTTTCTTT	.	TRBJ1-1	.	TRBV28
CASKLEENEQFF	TGCGCCAGCAAACTTGAGGAAAATGAGCAGTTCTTC	.	TRBJ2-1	.	TRBV5-1
CASSPRQAANEKLFF	TGTGCCAGCAGCCCCCGACAGGCAGCTAATGAAAAACTGTTTTTT	.	TRBJ1-4	.	TRBV7-2
CASSLADRGYGYTF	TGTGCCAGCAGCTTGGCGGACAGGGGCTATGGCTACACCTTC	TRBD1	TRBJ1-2	few	TRBV5-8
CATSRPLQNEQFF	TGTGCCACCAGCAGACCGTTACAGAATGAGCAGTTCTTC	.	TRBJ2-1	.	TRBV15
CASSTPTGNYGYTF	TGTGCCAGTAGTACCCCAACAGGGAACTATGGCTACACCTTC	.	TRBJ1-2	few	TRBV19
CASSYGGSLGGRLNTEAFF	TGTGCCAGCAGCTATGGGGGATCTCTCGGGGGACGGTTGAACACTGAAGCTTTCTTT	.	TRBJ1-1	.	TRBV5-6
CASSEGQAAEAFF	TGTGCCAGCAGTGAAGGCCAGGCCGCAGAAGCTTTCTTT	.	TRBJ1-1	few	TRBV2
CAWSGGGAAEAFF	TGTGCCTGGAGTGGGGGGGGCGCGGCTGAAGCTTTCTTT	.	TRBJ1-1	.	TRBV30
CAITSNGQGRTNEQFF	TGTGCCATCACTTCGAACGGACAGGGTAGGACCAATGAGCAGTTCTTC	TRBD1	TRBJ2-1	.	TRBV10-3
CASTLAGATDTQYF	TGCGCCAGCACCTTAGCGGGAGCCACAGATACGCAGTATTTT	TRBD2	TRBJ2-3	.	TRBV10-1
CASSRNREETQYF	TGTGCCAGCAGTAGAAACAGGGAAGAGACCCAGTACTTC	.	TRBJ2-5	.	TRBV2
CASSPDTPQRGTQYF	TGTGCCAGTAGTCCGGACACACCCCAACGGGGTACGCAGTATTTT	.	TRBJ2-3	once	TRBV19
CASSYAGPGYGYTF	TGTGCCAGCAGTTACGCGGGGCCTGGGTATGGCTACACCTTC	.	TRBJ1-2	.	TRBV6-6
CASSQRFIGPRLRELFF	TGTGCCAGCAGCCAACGGTTTATCGGACCGCGCTTAAGGGAGCTGTTTTTT	.	TRBJ2-2	.	TRBV7-8
CSLAGGPDTQYF	TGCAGCTTAGCGGGAGGGCCGGATACGCAGTATTTT	TRBD2	TRBJ2-3	.	TRBV29-1